These 5 T cell receptor beta chains were sequenced from one sample in a study of cytomegalovirus exposure and HLA in healthy donors. PCR used 60 Vbeta primers and 13 Jbeta primers. The method was immunoSEQ multiplex PCR; TCRdb's version includes in-frame clones alone and lacks a portion of them. Its table records about 130,000 clones. Sample: PBMCs. The receptor source for this set is a young man in good health and CMV-seronegative.

This sequence joins TRBV5-1 and TRBJ2-7; D is unclear. This CDR3 has 14 amino acids. The germline CDR1 and CDR2 sequences are SGHRS and YFSETQ. V lost 0 bases to trimming and J lost 2 bases, with 9 bases between them. CDR3 region: CASSLDTNPYEQYF. As DNA, the CDR3 is TGCGCCAGCAGCTTGGACACCAATCCCTACGAGCAGTACTTC.

The rearrangement joins TRBV7-8 to TRBJ2-1; possibly TRBD1 for D (6 bases). V gave up 1 base and J gave up 3 bases, with 22 bases separating them. This CDR3 is built from 19 residues. Germline CDR1 SGHVS, CDR2 FQNEAQ. This CDR3 is CASSLDSGPRGMSYNEQFF. As DNA, the CDR3 is TGTGCCAGCAGCTTAGACTCGGGCCCCAGGGGAATGAGCTACAATGAGCAGTTCTTC. Using reference TRBV7-8 and TRBJ2-1 for the parts outside the CDR3, the full variable domain is GAGVSQSPRYKVAKRGQDVALRCDPISGHVSLFWYQQALGQGPEFLTYFQNEAQLDKSGLPSDRFFAERPEGSVSTLKIQRTQQEDSAVYLCASSLDSGPRGMSYNEQFFGPGTRLTVL.

The J gene is TRBJ2-2, the V gene TRBV27; D is unclear. Germline-derived CDR1 and CDR2 are MNHEY and SMNVEV (reference sequence). The CDR3 totals 14 residues. Trimming shortened V by 5 bases and J by 9 bases, and 16 bases separated the two germline ends. CDR3 region: CASSPPFGRWELFF. Here the CDR3 DNA reads TGTGCCAGCAGTCCTCCCTTTGGCCGCTGGGAGCTGTTTTTT.

The chain carries TRBV28 and TRBJ1-2; D uncertain. The CDR3 totals 16 residues. V was clipped by 5 bases and J by 4 bases, with 20 bases between them. Looked up from germline, CDR1 is MDHEN and CDR2 is SYDVKM. In DNA, the CDR3 is TGTGCCAGCAGTAGTCTCCCCGGGGTGGGCCTCTATGGCTACACCTTC. Translating it yields CASSSLPGVGLYGYTF.

The chain combines TRBV18 with TRBJ2-1; TRBD2 matches at 11 bases. Germline V gene sequence: CDR1 KGHSH, CDR2 LQKENI. The CDR3 has 16 amino acids. With 3 bases clipped from V and 6 bases from J, the junction kept 7 bases outside the gene matches. CDR3 region: CASSPRLAGSINEQFF. The DNA of the CDR3 is TGTGCCAGCTCACCGCGACTAGCGGGAAGCATCAATGAGCAGTTCTTC.